This TCR beta chain originates from a study of shared clonotypes between healthy human individuals. General observations from the study: Clonotypes shared by all four donors outscored non-shared clonotypes in generation probability. Sample collection involved blood only; tissue repertoires are likely different. Estimated richness was generally greater in naive than memory subsets.

Negatively enriched CD4+ T cells were divided by CD45RA into naive and memory. As concerns this clone: Its antigen is not identified.

The assay was immunoSEQ multiplex PCR, and TCRdb's table has in-frame clones only and misses some. The sample includes 950,000 to 1,100,000 clones, approximately 76% seen only once; the top ten take 1.4%. The sample consisted of memory CD4+ T cells sorted from blood. Subset of the sample: CD45RA-negative fraction. The TCR was taken from a man aged 18 to 30 in good health.

In nucleotides, the CDR3 is TGTGCCAGCAGTGAACACGTTAGTAAAGTTCAGACAGGGCGAAACACCATATATTTT. This sequence encodes CASSEHVSKVQTGRNTIYF. This chain uses TRBV6-1 with TRBJ1-3, with TRBD1 matching 7 bases. V trimming: 2 bases; J trimming: 5 bases; junction bases outside the gene matches: 18. Looked up from germline, CDR1 is MNHNS and CDR2 is SASEGT. The CDR3 spans 19 residues.